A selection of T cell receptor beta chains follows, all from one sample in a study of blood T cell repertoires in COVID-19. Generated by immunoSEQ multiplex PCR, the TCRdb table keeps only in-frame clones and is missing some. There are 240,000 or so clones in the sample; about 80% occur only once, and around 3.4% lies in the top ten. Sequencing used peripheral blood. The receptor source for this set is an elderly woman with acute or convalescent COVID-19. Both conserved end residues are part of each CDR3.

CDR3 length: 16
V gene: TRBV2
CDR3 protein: CASSVRAGGLSETQYF

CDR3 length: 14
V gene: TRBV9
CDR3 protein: CASSAQLAYNEQFF

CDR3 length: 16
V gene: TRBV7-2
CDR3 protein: CASSLGLAGGSDTQYF

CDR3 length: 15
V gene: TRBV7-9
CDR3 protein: CASSLSGETYNEQFF

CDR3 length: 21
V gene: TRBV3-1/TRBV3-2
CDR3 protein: CASSQNPGLELGGGSYNEQFF

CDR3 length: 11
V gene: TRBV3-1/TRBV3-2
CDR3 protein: CASSAETEAFF

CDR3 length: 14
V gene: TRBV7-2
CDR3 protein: CASSLGGGTTEAFF

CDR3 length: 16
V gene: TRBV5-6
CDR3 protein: CASSFGLGAKAYEQYF

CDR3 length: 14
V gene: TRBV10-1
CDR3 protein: CASSGLGPHNGYTF

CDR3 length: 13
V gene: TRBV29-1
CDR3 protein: CSVERLGRGAQYF

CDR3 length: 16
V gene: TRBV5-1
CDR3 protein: CASSLGSGRPLWEQYF

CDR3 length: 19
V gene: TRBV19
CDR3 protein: CASSIGYGTGSSGANVLTF

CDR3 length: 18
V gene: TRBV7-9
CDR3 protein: CASSSTGTGGVGVTEAFF

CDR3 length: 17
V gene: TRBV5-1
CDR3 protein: CASSFTGQLATNEKLFF

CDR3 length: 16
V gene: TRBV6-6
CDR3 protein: CASSYPGILRTGELFF

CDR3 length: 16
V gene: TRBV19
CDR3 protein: CASSPPSAPRKETQYF

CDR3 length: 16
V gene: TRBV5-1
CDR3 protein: CASSITTGTVNTEAFF

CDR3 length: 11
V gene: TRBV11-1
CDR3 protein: CASSYGSEQFF

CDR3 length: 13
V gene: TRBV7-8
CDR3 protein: CASSLAGGYEQYF

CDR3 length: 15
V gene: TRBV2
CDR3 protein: CASRSWGLSTDTQYF

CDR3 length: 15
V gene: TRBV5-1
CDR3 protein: CASSRISGGTDTQYF

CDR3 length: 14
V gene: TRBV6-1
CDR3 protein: CASSEVTVQETQYF

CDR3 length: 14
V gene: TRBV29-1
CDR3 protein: CSVGAEANTGELFF

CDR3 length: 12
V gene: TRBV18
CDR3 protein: CASSRDSHEQYF

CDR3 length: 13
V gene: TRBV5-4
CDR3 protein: CASSLEPQETQYF

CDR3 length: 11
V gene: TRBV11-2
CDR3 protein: CASSHTDTQYF

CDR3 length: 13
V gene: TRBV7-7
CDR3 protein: CASSKDRGGELFF

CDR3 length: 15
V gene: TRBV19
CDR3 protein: CASSLLTGTGYGYTF

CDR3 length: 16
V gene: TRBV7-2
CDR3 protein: CASSPRLAGGTHEQFF

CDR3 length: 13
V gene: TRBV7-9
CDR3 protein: CASRGFWNYGYTF

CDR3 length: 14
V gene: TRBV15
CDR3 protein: CATASGRGTGELFF

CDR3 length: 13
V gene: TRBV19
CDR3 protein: CASINRGGNTIYF

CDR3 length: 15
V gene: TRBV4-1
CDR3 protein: CASSQLTGGSYEQYF

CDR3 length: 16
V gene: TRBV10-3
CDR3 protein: CAISEWWAVRGNEQFF

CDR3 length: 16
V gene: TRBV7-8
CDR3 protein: CASRPPTSGVMETQYF